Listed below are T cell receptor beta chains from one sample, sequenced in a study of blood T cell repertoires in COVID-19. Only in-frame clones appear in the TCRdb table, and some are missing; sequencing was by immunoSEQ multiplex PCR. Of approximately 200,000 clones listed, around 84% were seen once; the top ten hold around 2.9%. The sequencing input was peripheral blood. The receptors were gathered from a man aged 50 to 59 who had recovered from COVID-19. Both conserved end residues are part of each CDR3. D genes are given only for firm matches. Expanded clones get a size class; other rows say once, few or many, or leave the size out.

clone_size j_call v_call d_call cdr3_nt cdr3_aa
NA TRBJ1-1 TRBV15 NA TGTGCCACCAGCAGAGATCGGGGGGTCGCTGAAGCTTTCTTT CATSRDRGVAEAFF
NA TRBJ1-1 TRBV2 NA TGTGCCAGCAGAAAGGGGATGAACACTGAAGCTTTCTTT CASRKGMNTEAFF
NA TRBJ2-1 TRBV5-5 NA TGTGCCAGCAGCTTGGGACAGCGAAGCTCCTACAATGAGCAGTTCTTC CASSLGQRSSYNEQFF
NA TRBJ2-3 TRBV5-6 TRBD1 TGTGCCAGCAGCTTTAGGGGACCGGGACAGGGGGCGGATACGCAGTATTTT CASSFRGPGQGADTQYF
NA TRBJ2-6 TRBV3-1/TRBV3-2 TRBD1 TGTGCCAGCAGCCACCTCGACAGGGCGGCTGGGGCCAACGTCCTGACTTTC CASSHLDRAAGANVLTF
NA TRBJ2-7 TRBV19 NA TGTGCCAGTAGCCCCACACCCTCCTACGAGCAGTACTTC CASSPTPSYEQYF
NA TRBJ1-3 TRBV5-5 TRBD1 TGTGCCAGCAGCAAGGACAGGGCTGGAAACACCATATATTTT CASSKDRAGNTIYF
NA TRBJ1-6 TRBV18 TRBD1 TGTGCCAGCTCACCGAGTAGAGACAGGGGAATCAGCTTT CASSPSRDRGISF
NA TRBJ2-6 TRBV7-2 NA TGTGCCAGCAGCCCTTCTAACTCTGGGGCCAACGTCCTGACTTTC CASSPSNSGANVLTF
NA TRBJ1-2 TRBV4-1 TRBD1 TGCGCCAGCAGCCGAGCGACAGGGGACAACTATGGCTACACCTTC CASSRATGDNYGYTF
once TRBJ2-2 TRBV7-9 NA TGTGCCAGCAGCTTATCCTGGGAGGGGGAGCTGTTTTTT CASSLSWEGELFF
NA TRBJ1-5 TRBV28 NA TGTGCCAGCATGGGGGCGTTGGGCAATCAGCCCCAGCATTTT CASMGALGNQPQHF
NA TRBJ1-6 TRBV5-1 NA TGCGCCAGCAGCTTCAGCCGGGACAACCTTAATTCACCCCTCCACTTT CASSFSRDNLNSPLHF
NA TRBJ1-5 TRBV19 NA TGTGCCAGTAGTGACTCTCTCAGACAGCCCCAGCATTTT CASSDSLRQPQHF
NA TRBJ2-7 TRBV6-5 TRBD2 TGTGCCAGCAGTTACTCACCAGCGGGGGCCTCCTACGAGCAGTACTTC CASSYSPAGASYEQYF
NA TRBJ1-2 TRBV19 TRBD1 TGTGCCAGTAGTGGGGGGACAGGGAACTATGGCTACACCTTC CASSGGTGNYGYTF
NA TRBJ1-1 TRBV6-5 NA TGTGCCAGCAGTTACTCGAGGGGAGGGGCCACTGAAGCTTTCTTT CASSYSRGGATEAFF
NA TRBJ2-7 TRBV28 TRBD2 TGTGCCAGCAGTACTAGCGGGAGAACCCACGAGCAGTACTTC CASSTSGRTHEQYF
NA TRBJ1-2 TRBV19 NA TGTGCCAGTAGTTCAGGGGATTGGTATGGCTACACCTTC CASSSGDWYGYTF
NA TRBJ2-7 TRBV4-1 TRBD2 TGCGCCAGCAGCCACCGAACTAGCGGGAGCTACGAGCAGTACTTC CASSHRTSGSYEQYF
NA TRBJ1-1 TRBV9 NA TGTGCCAGCAGCCCCCATCTCGGTGAAGCTTTCTTT CASSPHLGEAFF
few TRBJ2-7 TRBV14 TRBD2 TGTGCCAGCAGCCAATACGGGAGGGCTGGCGAGCAGTACTTC CASSQYGRAGEQYF
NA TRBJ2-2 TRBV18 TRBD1 TGTGCCAGCTCACGGGACAGGGGAGGAACCGGGGAGCTGTTTTTT CASSRDRGGTGELFF
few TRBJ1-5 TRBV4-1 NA TGCGCCAGCAGCCAAGATCAGGGTAATAGCAATCAGCCCCAGCATTTT CASSQDQGNSNQPQHF
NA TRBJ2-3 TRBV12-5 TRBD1 TGTGCTAGTGGTCCGGGACAGGGGGCGGATACGCAGTATTTT CASGPGQGADTQYF
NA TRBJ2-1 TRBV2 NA TGTGCCAGCAATGGTGAGGGCGCGGGTGAGCAGTTCTTC CASNGEGAGEQFF
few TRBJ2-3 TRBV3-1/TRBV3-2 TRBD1 TGTGCCAGCAGCCAAGACAGGGGGCAAATTGCGGATACGCAGTATTTT CASSQDRGQIADTQYF
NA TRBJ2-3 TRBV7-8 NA TGTGCCAGCAGCTTAGCCAGACAGACAGATACGCAGTATTTT CASSLARQTDTQYF
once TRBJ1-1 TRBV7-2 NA TGTGCCAGCTCACGGACGGGAACCAACACTGAAGCTTTCTTT CASSRTGTNTEAFF
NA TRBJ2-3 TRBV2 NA TGTGCCAGCAGTCGTAACTCAAAAGATACGCAGTATTTT CASSRNSKDTQYF
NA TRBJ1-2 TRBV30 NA TGTGCCTGGAGTAAGCCCTATGGCTACACCTTC CAWSKPYGYTF
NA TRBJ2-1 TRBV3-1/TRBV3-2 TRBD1 TGTGCCAGCAGCGCAACCGGGACAGGGGGCCCCCACAATGAGCAGTTCTTC CASSATGTGGPHNEQFF
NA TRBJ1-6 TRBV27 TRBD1 TGTGCCAGCAGATCGGGACAGGGGGGAAGATTTCGTAATTCACCCCTCCACTTT CASRSGQGGRFRNSPLHF
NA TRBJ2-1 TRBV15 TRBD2 TGTGCCACCAGCAGAGATAGCGGGTTCTCCTACAATGAGCAGTTCTTC CATSRDSGFSYNEQFF
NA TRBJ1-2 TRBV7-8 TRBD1 TGTGCCAGCAGCCGAGAAGGGGCAGGGGGAATAAACTATGGCTACACCTTC CASSREGAGGINYGYTF
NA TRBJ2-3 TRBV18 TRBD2 TGTGCCAGCTCACGGGCTAGCGGGAGGGCCACAGATACGCAGTATTTT CASSRASGRATDTQYF
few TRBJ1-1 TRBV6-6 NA TGTGCCACTACTAGGGATGGAAGGGCCACTGAAGCTTTCTTT CATTRDGRATEAFF
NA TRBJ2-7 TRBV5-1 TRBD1 TGCGCCAGCAGCCAGTCGTCCGGGACAGTTCCTACTCAGCAGTACTTC CASSQSSGTVPTQQYF
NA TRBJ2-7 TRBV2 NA TGTGCCAGCAGTGAAGCGCTTCAAATACAGGCCTACGAGCAGTACTTC CASSEALQIQAYEQYF
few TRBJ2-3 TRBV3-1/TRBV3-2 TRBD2 TGTGCCAGCAGCCAAGGTCGTCCGACTAGCCCAGATACGCAGTATTTT CASSQGRPTSPDTQYF
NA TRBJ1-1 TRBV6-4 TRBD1 TGTGCCAGCAGGGATACAGGGGACAACACTGAAGCTTTCTTT CASRDTGDNTEAFF
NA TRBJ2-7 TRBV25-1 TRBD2 TGTGCCAGCAGTGTTGGACTAGCGGGAGGCCAAGGCGAGCAGTACTTC CASSVGLAGGQGEQYF
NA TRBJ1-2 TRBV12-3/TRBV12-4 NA TGTGCCAGCAGCCTGAGGGGGGGCTACACCTTC CASSLRGGYTF
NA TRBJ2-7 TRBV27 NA TGTGCCAGCAGTTTGGGGCAGCCGTCCTACGAGCAGTACTTC CASSLGQPSYEQYF
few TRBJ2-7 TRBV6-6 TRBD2 TGTGCCAGCAACAAGGGACTAGCGGCGAGCTACGAGCAGTACTTC CASNKGLAASYEQYF
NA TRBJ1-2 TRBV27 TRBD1 TGTGCCAGCAGTTCGATAACACAGGGGATATTAGGCTACACCTTC CASSSITQGILGYTF
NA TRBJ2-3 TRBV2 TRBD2 TGTGCCAGCTGGACTAGCGGGCCTAGAGGTACGCAGTATTTT CASWTSGPRGTQYF
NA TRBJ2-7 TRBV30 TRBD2 TGTGCCTGGACTGGGACTAGCGGGAGGACCTTCTCCTACGAGCAGTACTTC CAWTGTSGRTFSYEQYF
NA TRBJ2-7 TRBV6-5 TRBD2 TGTGCCAGCACCCCAGAGCGGGGAGGGATCTACGAGCAGTACTTC CASTPERGGIYEQYF
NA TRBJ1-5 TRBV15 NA TGTGCCACCAGCAGAGACCGGGGGGGGCCCAGCAATCAGCCCCAGCATTTT CATSRDRGGPSNQPQHF
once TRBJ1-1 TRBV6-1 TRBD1 TGTGCCAGCAGTGAAGGAAACAGGGGTACCACTGAAGCTTTCTTT CASSEGNRGTTEAFF
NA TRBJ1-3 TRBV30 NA TGTGCCTGGAGTCGGAGGGACGGAGGGTTCTCTGGAAACACCATATATTTT CAWSRRDGGFSGNTIYF